What follows are 8 T cell receptor beta chains derived from one specimen sequenced in a study of blood T cell repertoires in COVID-19. The assay was immunoSEQ multiplex PCR, and TCRdb's table has in-frame clones only and misses some. The table has approximately 250,000 clones, approximately 88% seen once. What was sequenced was PBMCs or T cells enriched from blood (not recorded which). The receptors stem from a woman aged 30 to 39 who had recovered from COVID-19.

This chain's CDR3 is CASSQDADSQGINSPLHF. In nucleotides, the CDR3 is TGCGCCAGCAGCCAAGACGCGGATTCTCAGGGGATCAATTCACCCCTCCACTTT. The V and J genes are TRBV4-3 and TRBJ1-6; a possible D gene is TRBD1 (6 bases). The CDR3 runs to 18 residues. V gave up 0 bases and J gave up 7 bases, with 19 bases separating them. Germline CDR1 LGHNA, CDR2 YSLEER.

This chain links TRBV11-1 with TRBJ1-2; weak D call: TRBD1 (6 bases). CDR1 SGHAT and CDR2 FQDESV come from the germline V gene (reference sequence). V was pared by 2 bases and J by 4 bases, with 14 bases between. This CDR3 contains 15 residues. CDR3 loop: CASSLNLGTPYGYTF. The CDR3 region has the DNA TGTGCCAGCAGCTTAAACTTGGGGACACCCTATGGCTACACCTTC.

On this clone itself: An end of the junction does not agree with germline; a read error may underlie this. The chain joins TRBV6-5 to TRBJ1-1; the D gene is possibly TRBD1 (5 bases). This CDR3 has 12 residues. The V gene's germline CDR1 is MNHEY and CDR2 SVGAGI. DNA for the CDR3: TGTGCCAGCAGTGACTCTTGGGGGGGAGCTTTCTTT. Its protein is CASSDSWGGAFF.

The gene calls are TRBV7-3 and TRBJ2-7; 8 nucleotides agree with TRBD1. Unmatched junction bases numbered 8, after V lost 2 bases and J lost 2 bases. The length of the CDR3 is 16 residues. In germline, CDR1 is SGHTA, CDR2 FQGTGA. In DNA form, the CDR3 reads TGTGCCAGCAGCTTATGGGCGGCAGGGGGCACCTACGAGCAGTACTTC. It specifies CASSLWAAGGTYEQYF.

The V call is TRBV6-1, the J call TRBJ1-1, with a possible D match to TRBD1 (6 bases). CDR1 MNHNS and CDR2 SASEGT come from the germline V gene. V was shortened by 3 bases and J by 1 base, with 6 bases between the two germline ends. This CDR3 contains 13 residues. The CDR3 here is CASSEDRNTEAFF. The DNA for the CDR3 is TGTGCCAGCAGTGAGGACAGGAACACTGAAGCTTTCTTT.

The gene calls are TRBV14 and TRBJ1-3, with unresolved D. The germline V gene encodes CDR1 SGHDN and CDR2 FVKESK. The CDR3 length is 16 residues. Trimming stripped 0 bases from V and 0 bases from J, with 9 bases between. In DNA, the CDR3 is TGTGCCAGCAGCCAAGACCAACGGTCCTCTGGAAACACCATATATTTT. Its protein product is CASSQDQRSSGNTIYF.

The rearrangement joins TRBV10-3 to TRBJ1-1, with 7 bases aligning to TRBD1. V gave up 2 bases and J gave up 6 bases; unmatched junction bases: 9. The CDR3 is 15 amino acids. Germline V gives CDR1 ENHRY, CDR2 SYGVKD. This CDR3 reads CAISEASGTESEAFF. The CDR3 nucleotides are TGTGCCATCAGTGAGGCATCGGGGACAGAGTCTGAAGCTTTCTTT.

The chain couples TRBV27 to TRBJ1-2, with 9 bases lining up with TRBD1. Losses at the gene ends were 4 bases for V and 2 bases for J; bases not matched to a gene: 8. This CDR3 comprises 16 residues. Looked up from germline, CDR1 is MNHEY and CDR2 is SMNVEV (reference sequence). The CDR3: CASSSSRDRENYGYTF. The CDR3 DNA reads TGTGCCAGCAGTTCATCCAGGGACAGGGAAAACTATGGCTACACCTTC.